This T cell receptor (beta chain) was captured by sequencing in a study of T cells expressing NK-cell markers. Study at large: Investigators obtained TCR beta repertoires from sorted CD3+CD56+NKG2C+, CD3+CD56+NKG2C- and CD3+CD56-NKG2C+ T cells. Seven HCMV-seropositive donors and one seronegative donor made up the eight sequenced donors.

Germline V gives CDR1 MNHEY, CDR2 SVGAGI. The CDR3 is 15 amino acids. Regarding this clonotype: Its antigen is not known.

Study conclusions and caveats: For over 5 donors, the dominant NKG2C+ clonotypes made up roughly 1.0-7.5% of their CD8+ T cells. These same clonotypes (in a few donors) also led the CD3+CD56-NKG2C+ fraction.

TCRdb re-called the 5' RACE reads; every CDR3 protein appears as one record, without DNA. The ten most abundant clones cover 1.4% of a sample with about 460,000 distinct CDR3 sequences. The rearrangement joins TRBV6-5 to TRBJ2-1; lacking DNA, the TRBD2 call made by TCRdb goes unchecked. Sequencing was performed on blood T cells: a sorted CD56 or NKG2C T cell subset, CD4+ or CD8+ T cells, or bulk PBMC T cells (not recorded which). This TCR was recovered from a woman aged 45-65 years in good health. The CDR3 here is CASSYAGGGYNEQFF.